The 8 T cell receptor beta chains below were found in one sample sequenced in a study of blood T cell repertoires in COVID-19. This table comes from immunoSEQ multiplex PCR, and its TCRdb copy is limited to in-frame clones, with some not included. The sample has roughly 100,000 clones, about nine tenths seen once. The sample comprised peripheral blood. These TCRs come from a woman aged 45-65 years with COVID-19, enrolled during active disease.

The DNA for the CDR3 is TGTGCCAGCAGCATTCTAGCGGGGGGGCGTTTAGATGAGCAGTTCTTC. As protein: CASSILAGGRLDEQFF. This chain links TRBV9 with TRBJ2-1; 12 positions match TRBD2. The CDR3 runs to 16 residues. V was pared by 4 bases and J by 8 bases, with 10 bases of the junction left unmatched. In germline, CDR1 is SGDLS, CDR2 YYNGEE. The variable domain in full, with the rest retrieved from reference TRBV9 and TRBJ2-1, is DSGVTQTPKHLITATGQRVTLRCSPRSGDLSVYWYQQSLDQGLQFLIQYYNGEERAKGNILERFSAQQFPDLHSELNLSSLELGDSALYFCASSILAGGRLDEQFFGPGTRLTVL.

In DNA form, the CDR3 reads TGTGCCAGCAGCTTATCGCGGTCCACCCTACGCTACACCTTC. Protein product: CASSLSRSTLRYTF. The chain employs TRBV6-5 and TRBJ1-2; D remains ambiguous. Germline V gene data show CDR1 as MNHEY and CDR2 as SVGAGI. V dropped 6 bases and J dropped 9 bases, with 20 bases sitting between them. The CDR3 spans 14 residues.

The chain couples TRBV27 to TRBJ2-7, with a weak D call TRBD2 (6 bases). V shed 2 bases and J shed 4 bases, with 9 bases lying between them. Looked up from germline, CDR1 is MNHEY and CDR2 is SMNVEV (reference sequence). The CDR3 spans 13 residues. In DNA form, the CDR3 reads TGTGCCAGCAGTTTAATGGGGGGATACGAGCAGTACTTC. This sequence encodes CASSLMGGYEQYF.

This chain links TRBV27 with TRBJ2-1, with D possibly being TRBD2 (7 bases). This CDR3 contains 14 residues. V shed 8 bases and J shed 4 bases, with 15 bases lying between them. Germline CDR1 is MNHEY and CDR2 is SMNVEV (reference sequence). Here the CDR3 reads CASGGGGPYNEQFF. The DNA for the CDR3 is TGTGCCAGCGGGGGCGGGGGCCCATACAATGAGCAGTTCTTC.

The chain uses TRBV5-1 and TRBJ1-2; TRBD1 aligns across 7 bases. The CDR3 has 14 amino acids. The V segment lost 4 bases and the J segment 4 bases; nucleotides outside the gene matches: 7. Germline-derived CDR1 and CDR2 are SGHRS and YFSETQ. The CDR3 here is CASSRDSSSYGYTF. The CDR3 DNA reads TGCGCCAGCAGCCGGGACAGTTCATCCTATGGCTACACCTTC.

The chain has TRBV19 and TRBJ2-2; D is unclear. The CDR3 is made up of 13 amino acids. Germline V gives CDR1 LNHDA, CDR2 SQIVND (reference sequence). V gave up 1 base and J gave up 5 bases, with 5 bases separating them. In DNA, the CDR3 is TGTGCCAGTAGTATAGTAGTTACCGGGGAGCTGTTTTTT. As protein: CASSIVVTGELFF. The full variable domain, rest sourced from reference TRBV19 and TRBJ2-2, is DGGITQSPKYLFRKEGQNVTLSCEQNLNHDAMYWYRQDPGQGLRLIYYSQIVNDFQKGDIAEGYSVSREKKESFPLTVTSAQKNPTAFYLCASSIVVTGELFFGEGSRLTVL.

The chain recombines TRBV7-9 with TRBJ1-2; D gene uncertain. Germline V gene sequence: CDR1 SEHNR, CDR2 FQNEAQ (reference sequence). The CDR3 totals 13 residues. The ends were cut back, 3 bases at V and 8 bases at J, with 13 bases in the middle. The CDR3 DNA reads as TGTGCCAGCAGCTTTCGGGATATTGACGGCTACACCTTC. Translation gives CASSFRDIDGYTF.

A remark on this clone: The sample holds other DNA sequences that translate to the same CDR3. V is TRBV30 and J is TRBJ1-2; D ambiguous. V shed 2 bases and J shed 4 bases, with 8 bases lying between them. The CDR3 has 12 residues. The germline CDR1 and CDR2 sequences are GTSNPN and SVGIG (reference sequence). CDR3 residues: CAWSRSGYGYTF. CDR3 in DNA: TGTGCCTGGAGTCGGTCGGGCTATGGCTACACCTTC.